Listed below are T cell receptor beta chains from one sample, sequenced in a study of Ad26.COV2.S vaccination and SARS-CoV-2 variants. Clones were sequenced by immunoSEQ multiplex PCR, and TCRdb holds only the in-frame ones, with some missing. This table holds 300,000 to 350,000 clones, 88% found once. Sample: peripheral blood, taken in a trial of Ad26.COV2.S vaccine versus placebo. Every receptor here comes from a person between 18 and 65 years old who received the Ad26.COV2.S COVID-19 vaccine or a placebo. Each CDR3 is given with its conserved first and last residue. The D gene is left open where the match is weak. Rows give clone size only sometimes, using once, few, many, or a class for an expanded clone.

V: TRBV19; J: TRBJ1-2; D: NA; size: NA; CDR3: CASSSGTAGNYGYTF; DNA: TGTGCCAGTAGTTCAGGGACGGCCGGGAACTATGGCTACACCTTC
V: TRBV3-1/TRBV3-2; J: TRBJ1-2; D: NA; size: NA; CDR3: CASSQASDGYTF; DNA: TGTGCCAGCAGCCAAGCTTCCGATGGCTACACCTTC
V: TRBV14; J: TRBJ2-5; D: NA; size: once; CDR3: CASSPTWGETQYF; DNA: TGTGCCAGCAGCCCCACTTGGGGGGAGACCCAGTACTTC
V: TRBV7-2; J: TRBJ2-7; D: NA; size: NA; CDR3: CASSLPPPYEQYF; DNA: TGTGCCAGCAGCCTACCACCTCCCTACGAGCAGTACTTC
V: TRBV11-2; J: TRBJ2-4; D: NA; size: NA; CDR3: CASSPEGLAKNIQYF; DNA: TGTGCCAGCAGCCCGGAGGGCCTAGCCAAAAACATTCAGTACTTC
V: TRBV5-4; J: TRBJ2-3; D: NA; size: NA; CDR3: CASSLLGRGTDTQYF; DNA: TGTGCCAGCAGCTTGCTAGGGAGAGGCACAGATACGCAGTATTTT
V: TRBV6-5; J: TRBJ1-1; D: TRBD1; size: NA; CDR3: CASSRQGTRTEAFF; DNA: TGTGCCAGCAGCCGACAGGGGACCAGAACTGAAGCTTTCTTT
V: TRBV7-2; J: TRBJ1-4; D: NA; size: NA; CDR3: CASSSGATNEKLFF; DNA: TGTGCCAGCAGCTCAGGAGCAACTAATGAAAAACTGTTTTTT
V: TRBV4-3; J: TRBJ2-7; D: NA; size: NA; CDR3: CASSPVGRYTGKVWYEQYF; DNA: TGCGCCAGCAGCCCGGTCGGCCGTTACACAGGGAAGGTCTGGTACGAGCAGTACTTC
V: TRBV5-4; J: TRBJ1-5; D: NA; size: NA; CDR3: CASSFGGHSDQPQHF; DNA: TGTGCCAGCAGCTTTGGGGGGCATAGCGATCAGCCCCAGCATTTT
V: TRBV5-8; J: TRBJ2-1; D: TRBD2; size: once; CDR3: CASSWWASGRSSYNEQFF; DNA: TGTGCCAGCAGCTGGTGGGCTAGCGGGAGGAGCTCCTACAATGAGCAGTTCTTC